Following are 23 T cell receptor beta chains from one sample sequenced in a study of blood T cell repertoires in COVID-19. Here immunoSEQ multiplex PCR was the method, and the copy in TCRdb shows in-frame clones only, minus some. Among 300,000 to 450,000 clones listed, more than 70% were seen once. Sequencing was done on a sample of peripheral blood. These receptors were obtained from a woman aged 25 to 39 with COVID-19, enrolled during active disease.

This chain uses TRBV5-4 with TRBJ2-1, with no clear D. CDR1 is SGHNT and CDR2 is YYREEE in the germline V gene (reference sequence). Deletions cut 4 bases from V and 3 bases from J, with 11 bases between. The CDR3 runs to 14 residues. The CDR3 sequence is CASSPRYLYNEQFF. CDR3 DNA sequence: TGTGCCAGCAGCCCACGGTACCTCTACAATGAGCAGTTCTTC.

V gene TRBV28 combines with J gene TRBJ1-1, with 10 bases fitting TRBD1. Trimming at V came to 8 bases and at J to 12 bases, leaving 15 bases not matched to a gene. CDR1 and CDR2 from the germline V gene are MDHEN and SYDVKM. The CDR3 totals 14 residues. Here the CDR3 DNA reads TGTGCCAGCGTGGCCCTAGACAGGGGGCGCGGGTCTTTCTTT. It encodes CASVALDRGRGSFF.

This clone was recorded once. The CDR3, as DNA: TGTGCCAGCAGCTCATGGACTAGCGGAACCGGGGAGCTGTTTTTT. Translation gives CASSSWTSGTGELFF. The rearrangement links TRBV12-1 to TRBJ2-2; TRBD2, the table's D call, was not compared with the DNA. TRBV12-1 is a documented pseudogene. There are 15 residues in the CDR3.

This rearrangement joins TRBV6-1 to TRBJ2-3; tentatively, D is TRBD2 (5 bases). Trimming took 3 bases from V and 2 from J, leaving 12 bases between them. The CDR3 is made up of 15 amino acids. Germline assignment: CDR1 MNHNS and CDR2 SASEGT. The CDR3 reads CASSERAIFTDTQYF. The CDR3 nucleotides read TGTGCCAGCAGTGAGAGGGCTATATTCACAGATACGCAGTATTTT.

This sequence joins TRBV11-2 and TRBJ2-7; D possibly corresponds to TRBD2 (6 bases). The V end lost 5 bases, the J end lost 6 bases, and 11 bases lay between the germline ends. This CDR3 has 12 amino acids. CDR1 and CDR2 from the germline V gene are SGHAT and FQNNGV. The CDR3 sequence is CASSRGTPEQYV. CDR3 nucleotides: TGTGCCAGCAGCCGGGGGACTCCCGAGCAGTACGTC.

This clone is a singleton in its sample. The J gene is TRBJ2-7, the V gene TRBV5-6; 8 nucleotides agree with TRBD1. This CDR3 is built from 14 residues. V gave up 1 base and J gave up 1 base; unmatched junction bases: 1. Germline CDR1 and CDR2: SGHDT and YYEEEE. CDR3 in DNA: TGTGCCAGCAGCTTGAGGACAGGGTCCTACGAGCAGTACTTC. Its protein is CASSLRTGSYEQYF.

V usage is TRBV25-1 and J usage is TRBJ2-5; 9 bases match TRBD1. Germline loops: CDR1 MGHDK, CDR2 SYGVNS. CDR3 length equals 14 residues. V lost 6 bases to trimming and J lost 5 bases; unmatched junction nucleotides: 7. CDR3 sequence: CASRDYRGRETQYF. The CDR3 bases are TGTGCCAGCAGGGACTACAGGGGGCGGGAGACCCAGTACTTC.

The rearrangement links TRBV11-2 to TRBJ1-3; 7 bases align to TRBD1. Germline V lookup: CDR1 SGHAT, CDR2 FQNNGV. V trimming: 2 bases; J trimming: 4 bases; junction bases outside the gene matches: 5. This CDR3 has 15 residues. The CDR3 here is CASSLYPGGGNTIYF. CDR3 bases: TGTGCCAGCAGCTTATATCCAGGGGGAGGAAACACCATATATTTT.

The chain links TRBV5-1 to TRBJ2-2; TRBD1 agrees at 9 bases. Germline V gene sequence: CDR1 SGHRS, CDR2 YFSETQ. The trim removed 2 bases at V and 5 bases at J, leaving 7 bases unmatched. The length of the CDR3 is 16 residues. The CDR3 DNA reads TGCGCCAGCAGCTTACCGGGACAGGGTAGAACCGGGGAGCTGTTTTTT. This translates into CASSLPGQGRTGELFF.

The CDR3 reads CASSAVGRGSYQETQYF. CDR3 DNA sequence: TGTGCCAGTAGTGCCGTCGGGCGGGGATCGTACCAAGAGACCCAGTACTTC. The chain has TRBV19 and TRBJ2-5; D is possibly TRBD2 (6 bases). The CDR3 has 17 amino acids. V was trimmed by 5 bases and J by 0 bases, leaving 19 bases between them. Per the germline V gene, CDR1 is LNHDA and CDR2 is SQIVND (reference sequence).

The CDR3 protein is CAWRAIDRVYEQFF. The CDR3 nucleotides are TGTGCCTGGAGGGCAATCGACAGGGTCTATGAGCAGTTCTTC. The J gene is TRBJ2-1, the V gene TRBV30; TRBD1 matches 7 bases. V lost 3 bases and J lost 8; bases outside the gene matches: 10. Germline CDR1 reads GTSNPN; CDR2 reads SVGIG (reference sequence). The CDR3 covers 14 residues.

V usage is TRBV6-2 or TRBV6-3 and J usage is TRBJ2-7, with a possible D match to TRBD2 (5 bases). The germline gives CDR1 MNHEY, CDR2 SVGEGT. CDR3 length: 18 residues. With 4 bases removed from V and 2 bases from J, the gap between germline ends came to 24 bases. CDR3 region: CASSSLGRYTRETYEQYF. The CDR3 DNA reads TGTGCCAGCAGTTCCCTGGGCAGGTATACTAGGGAAACCTACGAGCAGTACTTC.

The CDR3 nucleotides read TGTGCCAGCAGCTTAGGAACAGGGCGGATGGGAGCAACTAATGAAAAACTGTTTTTT. This encodes CASSLGTGRMGATNEKLFF. The rearrangement links TRBV11-3 to TRBJ1-4, with D maybe TRBD1 (6 bases). V lost 1 base and J 0 bases, leaving 18 bases between the germline ends. CDR1 SGHNT and CDR2 YENEEA come from the germline V gene. This CDR3 region has 19 residues.

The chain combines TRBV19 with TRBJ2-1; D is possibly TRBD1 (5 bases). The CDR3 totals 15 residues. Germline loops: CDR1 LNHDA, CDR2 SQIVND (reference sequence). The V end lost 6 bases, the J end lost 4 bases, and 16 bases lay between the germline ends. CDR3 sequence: CASRAGWDEYNEQFF. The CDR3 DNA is TGTGCCAGTAGAGCAGGGTGGGATGAGTACAATGAGCAGTTCTTC.

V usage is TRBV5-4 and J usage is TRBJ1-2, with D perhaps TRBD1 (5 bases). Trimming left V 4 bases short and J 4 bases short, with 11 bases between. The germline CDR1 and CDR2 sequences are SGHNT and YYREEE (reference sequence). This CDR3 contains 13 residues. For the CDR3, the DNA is TGTGCCAGCAGCCGGGGGGGAGCCTATGGCTACACCTTC. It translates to CASSRGGAYGYTF.

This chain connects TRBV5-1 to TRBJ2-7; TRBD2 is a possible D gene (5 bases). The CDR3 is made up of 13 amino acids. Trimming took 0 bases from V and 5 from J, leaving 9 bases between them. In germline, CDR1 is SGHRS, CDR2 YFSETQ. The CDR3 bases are TGCGCCAGCAGCTTGGCAGGAGGACACGAGCAGTACTTC. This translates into CASSLAGGHEQYF.

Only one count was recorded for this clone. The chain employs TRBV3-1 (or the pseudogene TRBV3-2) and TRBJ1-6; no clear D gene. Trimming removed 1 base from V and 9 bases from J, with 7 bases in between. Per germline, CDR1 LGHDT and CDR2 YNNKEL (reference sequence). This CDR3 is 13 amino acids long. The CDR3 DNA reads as TGTGCCAGCAGCCAAGTTCCTCCTTCACCCCTCCACTTT. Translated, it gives CASSQVPPSPLHF.

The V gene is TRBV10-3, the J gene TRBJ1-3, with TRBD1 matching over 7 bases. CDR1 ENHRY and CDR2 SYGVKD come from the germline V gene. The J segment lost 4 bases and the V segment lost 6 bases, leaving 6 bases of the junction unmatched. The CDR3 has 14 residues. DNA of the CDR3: TGTGCCATCAGGACGACAGGGTCCGGAAACACCATATATTTT. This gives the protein CAIRTTGSGNTIYF.

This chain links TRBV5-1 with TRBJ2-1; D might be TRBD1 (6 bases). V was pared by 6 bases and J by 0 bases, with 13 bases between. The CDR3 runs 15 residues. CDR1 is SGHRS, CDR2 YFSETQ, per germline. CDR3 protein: CASNSGQSSYNEQFF. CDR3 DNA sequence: TGCGCCAGCAACTCCGGACAGAGCTCCTACAATGAGCAGTTCTTC.

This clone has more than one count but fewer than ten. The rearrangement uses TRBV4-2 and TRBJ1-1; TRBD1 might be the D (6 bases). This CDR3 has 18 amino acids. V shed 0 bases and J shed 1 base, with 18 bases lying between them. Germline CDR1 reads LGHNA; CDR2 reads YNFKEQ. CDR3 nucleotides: TGTGCCAGCAGCCAAGATTGGGCCGGCGGGGGCTCGAACACTGAAGCTTTCTTT. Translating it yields CASSQDWAGGGSNTEAFF.

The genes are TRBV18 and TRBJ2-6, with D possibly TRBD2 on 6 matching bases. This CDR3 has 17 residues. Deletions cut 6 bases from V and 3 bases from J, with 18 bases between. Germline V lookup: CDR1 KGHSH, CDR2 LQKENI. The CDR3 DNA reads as TGTGCCAGCTCTTCCTCTTTTAGGGGAGGTGGGGCCAACGTCCTGACTTTC. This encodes CASSSSFRGGGANVLTF.

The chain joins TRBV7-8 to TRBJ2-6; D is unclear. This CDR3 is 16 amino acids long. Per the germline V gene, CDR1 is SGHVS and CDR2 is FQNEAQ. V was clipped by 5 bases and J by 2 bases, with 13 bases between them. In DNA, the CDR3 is TGTGCCAGCAGCCCCGCGGTGGTCCCTGGGGCCAACGTCCTGACTTTC. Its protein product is CASSPAVVPGANVLTF.

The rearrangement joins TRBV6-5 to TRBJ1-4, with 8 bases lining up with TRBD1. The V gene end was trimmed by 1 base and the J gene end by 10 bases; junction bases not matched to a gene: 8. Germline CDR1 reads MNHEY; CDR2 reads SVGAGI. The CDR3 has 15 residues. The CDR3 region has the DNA TGTGCCAGCAGTTACTTGGACAGGGCTTACGGAAAACTGTTTTTT. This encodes CASSYLDRAYGKLFF.